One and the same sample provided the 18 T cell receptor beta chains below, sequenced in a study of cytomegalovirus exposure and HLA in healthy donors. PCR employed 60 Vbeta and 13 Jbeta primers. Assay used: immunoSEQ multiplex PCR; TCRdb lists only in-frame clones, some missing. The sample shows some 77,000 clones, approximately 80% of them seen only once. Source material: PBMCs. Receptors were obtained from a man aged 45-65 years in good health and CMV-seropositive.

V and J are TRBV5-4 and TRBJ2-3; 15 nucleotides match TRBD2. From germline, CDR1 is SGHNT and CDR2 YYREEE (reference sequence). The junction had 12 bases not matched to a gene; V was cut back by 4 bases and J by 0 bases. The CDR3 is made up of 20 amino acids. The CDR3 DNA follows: TGTGCCAGCAGCCCGGGACCGGGGGGGACTAGCGGGAGGAGCACAGATACGCAGTATTTT. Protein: CASSPGPGGTSGRSTDTQYF.

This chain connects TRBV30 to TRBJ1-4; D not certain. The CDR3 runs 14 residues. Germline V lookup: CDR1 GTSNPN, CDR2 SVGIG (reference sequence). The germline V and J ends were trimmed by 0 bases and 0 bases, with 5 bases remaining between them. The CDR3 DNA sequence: TGTGCCTGGAGTGTACGAGCAACTAATGAAAAACTGTTTTTT. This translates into CAWSVRATNEKLFF.

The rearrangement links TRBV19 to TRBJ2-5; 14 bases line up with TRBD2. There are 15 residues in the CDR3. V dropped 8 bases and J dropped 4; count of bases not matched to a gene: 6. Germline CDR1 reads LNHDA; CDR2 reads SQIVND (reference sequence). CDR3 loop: CASRGLAGEGETQYF. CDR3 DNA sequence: TGTGCCAGTCGGGGACTAGCGGGAGAGGGAGAGACCCAGTACTTC.

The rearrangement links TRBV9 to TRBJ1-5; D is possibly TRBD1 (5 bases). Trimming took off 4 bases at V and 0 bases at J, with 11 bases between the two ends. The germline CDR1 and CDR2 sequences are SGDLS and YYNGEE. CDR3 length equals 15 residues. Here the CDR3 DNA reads TGTGCCAGCAGCCAACAGGCGGCTAGCAATCAGCCCCAGCATTTT. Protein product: CASSQQAASNQPQHF.

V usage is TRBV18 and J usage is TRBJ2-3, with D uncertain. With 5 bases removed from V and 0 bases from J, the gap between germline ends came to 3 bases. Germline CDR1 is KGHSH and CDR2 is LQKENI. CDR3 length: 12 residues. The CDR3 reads CASSSSTDTQYF. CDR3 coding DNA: TGTGCCAGCTCATCTAGCACAGATACGCAGTATTTT.

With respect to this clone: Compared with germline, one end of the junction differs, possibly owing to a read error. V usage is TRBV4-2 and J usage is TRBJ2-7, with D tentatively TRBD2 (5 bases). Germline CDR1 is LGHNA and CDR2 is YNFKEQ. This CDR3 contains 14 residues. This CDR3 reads CANSQPLAPHEQYF. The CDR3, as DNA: TGTGCCAACAGCCAACCGCTAGCACCCCACGAGCAGTACTTC.

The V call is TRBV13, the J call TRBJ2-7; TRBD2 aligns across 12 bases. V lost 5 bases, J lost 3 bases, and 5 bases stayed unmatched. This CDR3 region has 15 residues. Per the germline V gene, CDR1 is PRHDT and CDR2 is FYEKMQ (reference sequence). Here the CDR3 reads CASSLWTSGNYEQYF. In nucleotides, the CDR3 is TGTGCCAGCAGCCTTTGGACTAGCGGGAACTACGAGCAGTACTTC.

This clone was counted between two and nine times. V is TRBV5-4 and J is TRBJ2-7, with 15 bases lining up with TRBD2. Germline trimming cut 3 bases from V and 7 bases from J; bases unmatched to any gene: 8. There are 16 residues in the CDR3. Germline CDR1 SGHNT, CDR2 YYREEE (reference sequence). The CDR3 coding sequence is TGTGCCAGCAGCTATGGACTAGCGGGAGGGTACGTGGAGCAGTACTTC. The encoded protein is CASSYGLAGGYVEQYF. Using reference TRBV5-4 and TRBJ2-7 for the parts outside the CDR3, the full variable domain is ETGVTQSPTHLIKTRGQQVTLRCSSQSGHNTVSWYQQALGQGPQFIFQYYREEENGRGNFPPRFSGLQFPNYSSELNVNALELDDSALYLCASSYGLAGGYVEQYFGPGTRLTVT.

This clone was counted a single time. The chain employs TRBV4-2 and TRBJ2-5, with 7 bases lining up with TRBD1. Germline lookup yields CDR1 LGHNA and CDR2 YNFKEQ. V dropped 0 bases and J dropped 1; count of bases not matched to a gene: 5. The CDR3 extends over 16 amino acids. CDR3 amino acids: CASSQDLGTAQETQYF. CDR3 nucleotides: TGTGCCAGCAGCCAAGATCTCGGGACAGCCCAAGAGACCCAGTACTTC.

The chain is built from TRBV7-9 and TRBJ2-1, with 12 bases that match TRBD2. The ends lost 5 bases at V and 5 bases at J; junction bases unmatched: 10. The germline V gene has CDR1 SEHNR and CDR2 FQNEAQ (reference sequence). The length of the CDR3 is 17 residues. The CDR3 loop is CASSAPLLAGGNNEQFF. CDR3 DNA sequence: TGTGCCAGCAGCGCACCCCTCCTAGCGGGGGGGAACAATGAGCAGTTCTTC.

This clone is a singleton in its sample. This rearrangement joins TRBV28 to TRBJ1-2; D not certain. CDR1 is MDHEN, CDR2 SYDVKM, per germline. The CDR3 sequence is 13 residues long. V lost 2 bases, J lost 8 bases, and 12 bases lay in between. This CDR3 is CASSLRPREGYTF. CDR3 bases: TGTGCCAGCAGTTTACGTCCTAGGGAGGGCTACACCTTC.

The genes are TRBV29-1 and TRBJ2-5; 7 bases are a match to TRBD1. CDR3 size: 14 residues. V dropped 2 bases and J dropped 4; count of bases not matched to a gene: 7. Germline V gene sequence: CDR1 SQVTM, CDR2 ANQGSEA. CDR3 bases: TGCAGCGTTGAACGGACAGGTTCGGGAGAGACCCAGTACTTC. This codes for CSVERTGSGETQYF.

The CDR3 DNA sequence: TGTGCCACGAGGGGGGGGGTCGCTCCCGCTTACGAGCAGTACTTC. Its protein product is CATRGGVAPAYEQYF. The chain has TRBV15 and TRBJ2-7; perhaps TRBD2 as D (7 bases). The CDR3 has 15 amino acids. V lost 9 bases and J 4 bases, leaving 22 bases between the germline ends. Germline V gene sequence: CDR1 LNHNV, CDR2 YYDKDF (reference sequence).

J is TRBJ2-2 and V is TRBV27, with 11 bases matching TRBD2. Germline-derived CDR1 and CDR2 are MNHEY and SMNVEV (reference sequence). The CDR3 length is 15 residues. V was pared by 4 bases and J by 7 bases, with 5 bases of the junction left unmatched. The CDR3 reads CASSYGLAGIGELFF. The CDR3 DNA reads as TGTGCCAGCAGTTACGGACTAGCGGGCATCGGGGAGCTGTTTTTT.

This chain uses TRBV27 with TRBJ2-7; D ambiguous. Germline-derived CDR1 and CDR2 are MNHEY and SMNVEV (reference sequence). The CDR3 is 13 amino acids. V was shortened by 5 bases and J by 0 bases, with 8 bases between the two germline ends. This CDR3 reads CASSDHTSYEQYF. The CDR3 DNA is TGTGCCAGCAGTGATCACACCTCCTACGAGCAGTACTTC.

CDR3 nucleotide sequence: TGTGCCAGCAGCGTAAGGGACAGGGGGCGAGAGACCCAGTACTTC. Its translation: CASSVRDRGRETQYF. The chain has TRBV9 and TRBJ2-5; 12 nucleotides match TRBD1. J was trimmed by 4 bases and V by 1 base; bases with no gene match: 2. CDR3 length: 15 amino acids. The germline V gene has CDR1 SGDLS and CDR2 YYNGEE.

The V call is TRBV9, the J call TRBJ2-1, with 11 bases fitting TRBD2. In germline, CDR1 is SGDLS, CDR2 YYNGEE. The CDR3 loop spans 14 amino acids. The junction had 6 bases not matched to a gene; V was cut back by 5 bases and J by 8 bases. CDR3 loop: CASSPGLAVDEQFF. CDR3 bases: TGTGCCAGCAGTCCGGGACTAGCGGTTGATGAGCAGTTCTTC.

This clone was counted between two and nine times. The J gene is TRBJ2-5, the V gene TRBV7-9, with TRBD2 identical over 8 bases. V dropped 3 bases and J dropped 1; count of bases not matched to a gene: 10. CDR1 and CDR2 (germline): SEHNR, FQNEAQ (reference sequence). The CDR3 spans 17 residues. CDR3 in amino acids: CASSFPSGSSSQETQYF. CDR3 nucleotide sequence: TGTGCCAGCAGCTTCCCCAGCGGGAGTTCGAGCCAAGAGACCCAGTACTTC.